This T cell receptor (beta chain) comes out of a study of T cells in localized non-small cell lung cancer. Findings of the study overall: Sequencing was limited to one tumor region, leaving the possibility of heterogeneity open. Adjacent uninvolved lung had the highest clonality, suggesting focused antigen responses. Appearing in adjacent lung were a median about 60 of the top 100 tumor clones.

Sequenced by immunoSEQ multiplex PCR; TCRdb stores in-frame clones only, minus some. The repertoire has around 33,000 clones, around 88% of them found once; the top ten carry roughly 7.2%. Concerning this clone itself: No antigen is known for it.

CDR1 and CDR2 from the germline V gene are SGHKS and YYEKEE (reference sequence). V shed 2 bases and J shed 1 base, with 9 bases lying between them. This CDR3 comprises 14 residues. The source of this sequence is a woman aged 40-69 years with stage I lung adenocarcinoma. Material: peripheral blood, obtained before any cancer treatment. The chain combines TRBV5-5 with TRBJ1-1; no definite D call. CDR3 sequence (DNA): TGTGCCAGCAGCTTTCTAGCTACGAACACTGAAGCTTTCTTT. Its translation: CASSFLATNTEAFF. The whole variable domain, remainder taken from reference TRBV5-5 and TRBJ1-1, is DAGVTQSPTHLIKTRGQQVTLRCSPISGHKSVSWYQQVLGQGPQFIFQYYEKEERGRGNFPDRFSARQFPNYSSELNVNALLLGDSALYLCASSFLATNTEAFFGQGTRLTVV.